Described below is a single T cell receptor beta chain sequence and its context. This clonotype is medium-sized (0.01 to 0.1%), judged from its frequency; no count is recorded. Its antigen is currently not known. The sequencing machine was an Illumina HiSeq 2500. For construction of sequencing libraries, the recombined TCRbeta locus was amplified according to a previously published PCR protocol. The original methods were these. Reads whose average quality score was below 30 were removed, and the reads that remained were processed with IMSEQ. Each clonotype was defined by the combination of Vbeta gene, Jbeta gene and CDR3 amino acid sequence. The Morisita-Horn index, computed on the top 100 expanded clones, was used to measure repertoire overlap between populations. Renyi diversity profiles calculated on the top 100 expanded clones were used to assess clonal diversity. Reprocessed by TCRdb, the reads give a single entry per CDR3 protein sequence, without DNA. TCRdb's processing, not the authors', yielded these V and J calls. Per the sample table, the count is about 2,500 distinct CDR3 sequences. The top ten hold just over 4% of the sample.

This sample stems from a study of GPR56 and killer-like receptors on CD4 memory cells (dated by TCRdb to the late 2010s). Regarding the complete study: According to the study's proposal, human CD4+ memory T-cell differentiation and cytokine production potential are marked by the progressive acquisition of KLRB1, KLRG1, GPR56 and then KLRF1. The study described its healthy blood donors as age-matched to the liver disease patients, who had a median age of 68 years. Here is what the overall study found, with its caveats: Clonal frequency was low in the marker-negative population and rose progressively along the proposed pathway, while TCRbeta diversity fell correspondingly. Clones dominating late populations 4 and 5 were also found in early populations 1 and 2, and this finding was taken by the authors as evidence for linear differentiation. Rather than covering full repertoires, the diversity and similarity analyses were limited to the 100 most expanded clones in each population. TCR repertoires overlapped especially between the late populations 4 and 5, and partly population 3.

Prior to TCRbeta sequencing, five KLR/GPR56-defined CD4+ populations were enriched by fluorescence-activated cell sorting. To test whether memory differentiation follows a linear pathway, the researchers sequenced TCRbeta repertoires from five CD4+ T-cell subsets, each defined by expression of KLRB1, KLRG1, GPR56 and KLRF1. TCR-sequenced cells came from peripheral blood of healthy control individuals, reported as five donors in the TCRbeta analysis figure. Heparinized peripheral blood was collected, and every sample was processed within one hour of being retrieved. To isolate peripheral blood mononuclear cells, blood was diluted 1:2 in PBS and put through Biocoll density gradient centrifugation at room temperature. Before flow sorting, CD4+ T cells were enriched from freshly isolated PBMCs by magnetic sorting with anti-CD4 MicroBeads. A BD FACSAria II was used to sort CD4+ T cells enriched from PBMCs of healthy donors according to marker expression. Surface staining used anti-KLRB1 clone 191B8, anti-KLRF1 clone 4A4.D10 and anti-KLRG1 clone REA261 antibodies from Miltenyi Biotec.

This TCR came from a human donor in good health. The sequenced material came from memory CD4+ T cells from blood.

The CDR3 is CASSVDRGRVNTEAFF. Rearrangement joined TRBV5-6 to TRBJ1-1; the D gene TCRdb calls, TRBD1, cannot be checked with no DNA. The CDR3, from cysteine to phenylalanine, totals 16 residues. No nucleotide data were recorded. CDR1 and CDR2 are drawn from the germline V gene: SGHDT, YYEEEE.